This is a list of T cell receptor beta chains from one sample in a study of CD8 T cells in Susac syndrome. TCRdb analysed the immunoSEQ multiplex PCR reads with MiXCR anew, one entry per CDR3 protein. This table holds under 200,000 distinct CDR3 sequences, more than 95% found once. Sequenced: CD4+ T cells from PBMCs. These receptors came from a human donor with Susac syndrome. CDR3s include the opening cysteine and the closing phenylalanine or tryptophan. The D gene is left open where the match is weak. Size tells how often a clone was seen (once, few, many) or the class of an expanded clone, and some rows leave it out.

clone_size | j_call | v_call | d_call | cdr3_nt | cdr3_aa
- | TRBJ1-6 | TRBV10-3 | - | TGTGCCATCAAAGGCAGGCATAATTCACCCCTCCACTTT | CAIKGRHNSPLHF
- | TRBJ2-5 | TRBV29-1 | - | TGCAGCGTGGGAATGAGCTTACAAGAGACCCAGTACTTC | CSVGMSLQETQYF
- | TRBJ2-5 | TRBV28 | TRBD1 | TGTGCCAGCAGTTTATCCGGACAGGGGGCCTGGGGCCAAGAGACCCAGTACTTC | CASSLSGQGAWGQETQYF
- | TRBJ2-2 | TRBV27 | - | TGTGCCAGCAGTTTAATAACTAACAAGAACACCGGGGAGCTGTTTTTT | CASSLITNKNTGELFF
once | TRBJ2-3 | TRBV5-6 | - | TGTGCCAGCAGCTTGGGAGACAGAAGCACAGATACGCAGTATTTT | CASSLGDRSTDTQYF
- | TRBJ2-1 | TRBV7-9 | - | TGTGCCAGCACCGCTAGGAGCTCCTACAATGAGCAGTTCTTC | CASTARSSYNEQFF
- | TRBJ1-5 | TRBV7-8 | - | TGTGCCAGCAGCTTACGGGGGACGAATCAGCCCCAGCATTTT | CASSLRGTNQPQHF
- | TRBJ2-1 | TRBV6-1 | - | TGTGCCAGCAGTGAAAGGTATGGAGGGGATAATGAGCAGTTCTTC | CASSERYGGDNEQFF
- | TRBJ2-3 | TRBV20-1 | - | TGCAGTGCTAGTGGGACGGGGAGAGATACGCAGTATTTT | CSASGTGRDTQYF
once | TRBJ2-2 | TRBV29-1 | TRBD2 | TGCAGCGTTCAGCGGGAGCTGGCCACCGGGGAGCTGTTTTTT | CSVQRELATGELFF
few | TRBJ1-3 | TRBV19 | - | TGTGCCAGTACCGAAAGGAGCGGAAACACCATATATTTT | CASTERSGNTIYF
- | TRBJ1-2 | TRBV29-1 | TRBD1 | TGCAGCGCGACAGGGGAACGTGGCTACACCTTC | CSATGERGYTF
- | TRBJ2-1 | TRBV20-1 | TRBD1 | TGCAGTGCTAGATTATGGGGACAGATACAGTTCTTC | CSARLWGQIQFF
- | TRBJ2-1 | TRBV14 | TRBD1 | TGTGCCAGCAGCCAATTACCGGGACAGGGCTACAATGAGCAGTTCTTC | CASSQLPGQGYNEQFF
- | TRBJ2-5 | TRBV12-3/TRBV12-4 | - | TGTGCCAGCAGTCCCGACGGCCAGCACCAAGAGACCCAGTACTTC | CASSPDGQHQETQYF
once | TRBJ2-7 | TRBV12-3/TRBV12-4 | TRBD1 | TGTGCCACCAAAACAGGGGGTTTGCACGAGCAGTACTTC | CATKTGGLHEQYF
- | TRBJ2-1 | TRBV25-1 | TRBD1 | TGTGCCAGCAGCCGACAGGGGGGAGATGAGCAGTTCTTC | CASSRQGGDEQFF
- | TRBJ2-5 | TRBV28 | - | TGTGCCACCGATTCGTGGACGCGGGAGACCCAGTACTTC | CATDSWTRETQYF
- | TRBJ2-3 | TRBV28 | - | TGTGCCAGCAGCTCCGGCCCCGTCGAGACGCAGTATTTT | CASSSGPVETQYF
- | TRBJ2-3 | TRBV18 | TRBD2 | TGTGCCAGCTCACCACGAGTTAGCGGGGCTGGCACAGATACGCAGTATTTT | CASSPRVSGAGTDTQYF
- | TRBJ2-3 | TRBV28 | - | TGTGCCAGCACGGATTCAACAGATACGCAGTATTTT | CASTDSTDTQYF
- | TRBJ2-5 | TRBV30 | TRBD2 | TGTGCCTGGAGTGTGTTTCTAGCGGGAAGAGAGACCCAGTACTTC | CAWSVFLAGRETQYF
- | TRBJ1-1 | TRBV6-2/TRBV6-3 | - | TGTGCCAGCAGTTTTCCCACCCCCGAAGCTTTCTTT | CASSFPTPEAFF
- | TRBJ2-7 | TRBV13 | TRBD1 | TGTGCCAGCAGCTTAGGGGACAGGTTTGCCGTCCACTACGAGCAGTACTTC | CASSLGDRFAVHYEQYF
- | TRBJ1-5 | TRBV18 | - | TGTGCCAGCTCGTACGATCAGAGCAATCAGCCCCAGCATTTT | CASSYDQSNQPQHF
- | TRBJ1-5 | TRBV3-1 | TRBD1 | TGTGCCAGCAGCCAGACAGGGGAAGATGGCGGTCAGCCCCAGCATTTT | CASSQTGEDGGQPQHF
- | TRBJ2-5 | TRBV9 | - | TGTGCCAGCAGCCCCGGCGACTTGGGGGGTGAGACCCAGTACTTC | CASSPGDLGGETQYF
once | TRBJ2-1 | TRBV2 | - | TGTGCCAGCAGTGAAACGTATGAGCAGTTCTTC | CASSETYEQFF
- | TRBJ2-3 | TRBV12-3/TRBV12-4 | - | TGTGCCAGCAGTGCAGAAGCGGCTAGCACAGATACGCAGTATTTT | CASSAEAASTDTQYF
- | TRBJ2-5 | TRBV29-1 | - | TGCAGCGTTGGCAGGGGAGGGTCGGAGACCCAGTACTTC | CSVGRGGSETQYF
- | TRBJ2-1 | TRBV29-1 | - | TGCAGCGGGGGGGACGCTTACAATGAGCAGTTCTTC | CSGGDAYNEQFF
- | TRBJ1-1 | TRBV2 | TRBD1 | TGTGCCAGCAGTGTTACAGGGGTCGGGAGCACTGAAGCTTTCTTT | CASSVTGVGSTEAFF
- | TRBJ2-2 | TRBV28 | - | TGTGCCAGCAGTCCCCGTAGGGAGCTGTTTTTT | CASSPRRELFF
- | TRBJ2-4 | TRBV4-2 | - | TGTGCCAGCAGCCAAGATCACCAGGGCATTCAGTACTTC | CASSQDHQGIQYF
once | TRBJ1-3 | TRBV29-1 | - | TGCAGCGTCCAGGGTTCGGGAAACACCATATATTTT | CSVQGSGNTIYF
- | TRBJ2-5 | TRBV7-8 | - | TGTGCCAGCAGCGCAGGGTTTCGAGAGACCCAGTACTTC | CASSAGFRETQYF
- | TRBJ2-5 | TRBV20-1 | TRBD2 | TGCAGTGCTAAAACCGGGACTAGCTTGGAGACCCAGTACTTC | CSAKTGTSLETQYF
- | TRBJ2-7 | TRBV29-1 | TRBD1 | TGCAGCGTTGAAGACAGGACAGGGGGCTACGAGCAGTACTTC | CSVEDRTGGYEQYF
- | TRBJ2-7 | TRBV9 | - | TGTGCCAGCAGCGTAGGGCAGGGGAAATCCTACGAGCAGTACTTC | CASSVGQGKSYEQYF
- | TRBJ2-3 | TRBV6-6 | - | TGTGCCAGCGAGGGCCCGGGTTTGAGCACAGATACGCAGTATTTT | CASEGPGLSTDTQYF
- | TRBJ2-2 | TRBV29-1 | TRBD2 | TGCAGCGTGAGTAGCGGGAGTACCGGGGAGCTGTTTTTT | CSVSSGSTGELFF
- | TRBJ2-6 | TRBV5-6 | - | TGTGCCAGCAGCTTGGCCACGGCTGGGGCCAACGTCCTGACTTTC | CASSLATAGANVLTF